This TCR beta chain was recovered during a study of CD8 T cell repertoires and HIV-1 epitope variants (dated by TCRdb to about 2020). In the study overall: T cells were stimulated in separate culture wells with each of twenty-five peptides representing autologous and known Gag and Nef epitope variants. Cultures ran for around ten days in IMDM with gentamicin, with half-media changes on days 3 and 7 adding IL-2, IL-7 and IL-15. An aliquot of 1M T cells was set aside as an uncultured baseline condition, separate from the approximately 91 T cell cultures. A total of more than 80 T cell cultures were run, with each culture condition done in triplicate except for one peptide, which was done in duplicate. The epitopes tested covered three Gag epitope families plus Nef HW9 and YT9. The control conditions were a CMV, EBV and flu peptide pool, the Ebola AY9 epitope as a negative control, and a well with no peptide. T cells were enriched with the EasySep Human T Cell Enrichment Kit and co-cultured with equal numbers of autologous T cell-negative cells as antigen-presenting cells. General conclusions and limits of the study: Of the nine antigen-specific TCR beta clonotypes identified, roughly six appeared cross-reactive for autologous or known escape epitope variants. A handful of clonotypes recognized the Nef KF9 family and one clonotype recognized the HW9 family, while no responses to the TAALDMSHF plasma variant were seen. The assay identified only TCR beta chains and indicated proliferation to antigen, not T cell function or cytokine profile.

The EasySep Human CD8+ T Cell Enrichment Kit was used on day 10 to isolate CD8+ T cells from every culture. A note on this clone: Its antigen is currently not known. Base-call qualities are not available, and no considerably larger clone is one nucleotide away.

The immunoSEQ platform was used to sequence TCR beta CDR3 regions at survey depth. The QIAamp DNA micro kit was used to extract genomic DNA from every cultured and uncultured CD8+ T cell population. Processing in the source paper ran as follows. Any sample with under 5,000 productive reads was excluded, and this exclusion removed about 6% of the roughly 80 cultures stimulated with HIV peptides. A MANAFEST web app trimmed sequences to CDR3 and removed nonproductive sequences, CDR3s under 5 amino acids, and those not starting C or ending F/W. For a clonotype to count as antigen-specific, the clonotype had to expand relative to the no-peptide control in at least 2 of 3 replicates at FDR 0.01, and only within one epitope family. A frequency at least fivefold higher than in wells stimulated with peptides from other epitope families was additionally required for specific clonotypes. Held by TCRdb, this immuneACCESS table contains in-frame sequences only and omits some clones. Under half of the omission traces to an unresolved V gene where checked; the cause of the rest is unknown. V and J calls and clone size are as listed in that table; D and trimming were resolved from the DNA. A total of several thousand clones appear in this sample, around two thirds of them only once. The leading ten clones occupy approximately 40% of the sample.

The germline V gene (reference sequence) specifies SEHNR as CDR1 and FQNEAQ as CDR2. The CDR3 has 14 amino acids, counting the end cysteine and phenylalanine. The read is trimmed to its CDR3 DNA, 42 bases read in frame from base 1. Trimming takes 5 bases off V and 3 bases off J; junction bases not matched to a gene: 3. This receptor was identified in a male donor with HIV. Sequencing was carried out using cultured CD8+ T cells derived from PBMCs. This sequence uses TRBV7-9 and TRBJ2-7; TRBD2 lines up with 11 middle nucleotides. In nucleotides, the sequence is TGTGCCAGCAGCCCGACTAGCGGGATCTACGAGCAGTACTTC. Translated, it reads CASSPTSGIYEQYF.